This T cell receptor beta chain was identified in a study of spatial heterogeneity in lung cancer. Whole-study results and caveats: Tumor mutation counts were tracked by expanded intratumoral alpha and beta TCR counts. The authors estimated that approximately 6.3% of tumor T cells were covered for alpha chains and roughly 14% for beta chains.

About this clonotype: What it recognizes is unknown.

CDR3 length equals 12 residues. Per germline, CDR1 DFQATT and CDR2 SNEGSKA (reference sequence). Trimming removed 5 bases from V and 6 bases from J, with 14 bases in between. Indicated time point: sample taken at primary tumor resection. The donor group consisted of around 77 patients who had untreated, early-stage non-small cell lung cancer. A unique molecular identifier was carried by every single TCR cDNA molecule. TCRdb used MiXCR to reprocess the 5' RACE reads, holding one entry per CDR3 protein. The sample yields 500 to 700 distinct CDR3 sequences, 9% to 12% seen once. This clonotype was sampled from a female donor with early-stage non-small cell lung cancer. The V call is TRBV20-1, the J call TRBJ2-7, with D possibly matching TRBD2 (5 bases). Here the sequenced sample was lung tumor tissue, taken at surgery. The CDR3 region has the DNA TGCAGTGCTGACCTCGGGGAGTCCGAGCAGTACTTC. Translation: CSADLGESEQYF.